These T cell receptor beta chains were read from a single sample in a study of CD8 T cells in Susac syndrome. TCRdb processed the immunoSEQ multiplex PCR reads anew with MiXCR; each CDR3 protein has one entry. The sample yields about 150,000 distinct CDR3 sequences, 90% to 97% seen once. Sequenced: CD4+ T cells from PBMCs. The receptors originated from a human donor with Susac syndrome. The CDR3 runs from the conserved cysteine through the conserved F or W. D genes are given only for firm matches. Size values are once, few and many counts, or a class for expanded clones, and some rows have none.

.	TRBJ1-2	TRBV12-3/TRBV12-4	.	TGTGCCAGCAGCGGGTTTCGGATTGCCGGCTACACCTTC	CASSGFRIAGYTF
TRBD1	TRBJ2-5	TRBV7-6	.	TGTGCCAGCAGCCAGAGAGGGGGACAGGCCCAAGGGACCCAGTACTTC	CASSQRGGQAQGTQYF
.	TRBJ1-1	TRBV7-3	.	TGTGCCAGCAGCTTAAACGCGGACACTGAAGCTTTCTTT	CASSLNADTEAFF
TRBD1	TRBJ2-5	TRBV5-4	.	TGTGCCAGCAGCACCGCACAGGGGCATGAGACCCAGTACTTC	CASSTAQGHETQYF
TRBD2	TRBJ2-1	TRBV6-5	.	TGTGCCAGCAGAAACAGGGGGACTAGCGGGAGAGCGGGGATCTTC	CASRNRGTSGRAGIF
.	TRBJ1-5	TRBV12-3/TRBV12-4	.	TGTGCCAGCAGTTTAGGCGGAAGCAATCAGCCCCAGCATTTT	CASSLGGSNQPQHF
.	TRBJ2-4	TRBV20-1	.	TGCAGTAGCCTTGACAGGAGGACGGCCAAAAACATTCAGTACTTC	CSSLDRRTAKNIQYF
.	TRBJ1-5	TRBV2	.	TGTGCCAGCAGACAACAGGGCTTCCAGGCGCCCCAGCATTTT	CASRQQGFQAPQHF
.	TRBJ2-1	TRBV24-1	.	TGTGCCACCAGTGATTTAGCGAGGTCCTACAATGAGCAGTTCTTC	CATSDLARSYNEQFF
.	TRBJ1-2	TRBV28	.	TGTGCCAGCAGTTTATCACCAGGGAACTATGGCTACACCTTC	CASSLSPGNYGYTF
.	TRBJ1-2	TRBV28	.	TGTGCCAGCAGCTTTCACATCCCTAACTATGGCTACACCTTC	CASSFHIPNYGYTF
.	TRBJ2-5	TRBV25-1	.	TGTGCCAGCAGGGATACAGGGTTTTTCCAAGAGACCCAGTACTTC	CASRDTGFFQETQYF
.	TRBJ2-7	TRBV20-1	.	TGCAGTGCTACCACCGGGACTGGACACTACGAGCAGTACTTC	CSATTGTGHYEQYF
.	TRBJ2-2	TRBV6-5	.	TGTGCCAGCAAAAACCTAGGGTTGAACACCGGGGAGCTGTTTTTT	CASKNLGLNTGELFF
TRBD2	TRBJ2-7	TRBV20-1	.	TGCAGTGCTAGCCAGACTAGCCACTACGAGCAGTACTTC	CSASQTSHYEQYF
.	TRBJ2-1	TRBV18	.	TGTGCCAGCTCACCAAGGGACACGGAATTGTTCTTC	CASSPRDTELFF
.	TRBJ2-7	TRBV25-1	.	TGTGCCAGCAGTGGACGATCGGGCTACGAGCAGTACTTC	CASSGRSGYEQYF
.	TRBJ2-6	TRBV20-1	.	TGCAGTGCTCTTCCATTCTCTGGGGCCAACGTCCTGACTTTC	CSALPFSGANVLTF
TRBD2	TRBJ2-7	TRBV5-1	.	TGCGCCAGCAGCTTCGGGGGGAGTGAGCAGTACTTC	CASSFGGSEQYF
.	TRBJ2-1	TRBV15	.	TGTGCCACCAGCAGGGATTTCAGCTCCTACAATGAGCAGTTCTTC	CATSRDFSSYNEQFF
TRBD2	TRBJ2-1	TRBV6-6	.	TGTGCCAGCAGATTTACTAGCGGGAGTTACAATGAGCAGTTCTTC	CASRFTSGSYNEQFF
.	TRBJ2-3	TRBV18	.	TGTGCCAGCTCACCGGCTAGCTACACAGATACGCAGTATTTT	CASSPASYTDTQYF
.	TRBJ1-4	TRBV28	.	TGTGCCAGCAGTTTCGGGGGGAGGGCGGAACTGTTTTTT	CASSFGGRAELFF
.	TRBJ1-1	TRBV13	.	TGTGCCAGCGCGGCCCGGGGGATGAACACTGAAGCTTTCTTT	CASAARGMNTEAFF
.	TRBJ2-5	TRBV20-1	.	TGCAGTGCTAGAGTCGGCAGCCAAGAGACCCAGTACTTC	CSARVGSQETQYF
.	TRBJ1-4	TRBV6-5	.	TGTGCCAGCAGTAAACAATACGCAACTAATGAAAAACTGTTTTTT	CASSKQYATNEKLFF
TRBD1	TRBJ1-5	TRBV29-1	once	TGCAGCGTCGGGTCCGGGACAGGGGAACAGCCCCAGCATTTT	CSVGSGTGEQPQHF
.	TRBJ2-5	TRBV25-1	.	TGTGCCAGCAGTGAAATCCTTACCCTAGGGGGAGAAACCCAGTACTTC	CASSEILTLGGETQYF
.	TRBJ1-2	TRBV18	.	TGTGCCAGCTCACCCCGGGTCGGCTATGGCTACACCTTC	CASSPRVGYGYTF
.	TRBJ2-7	TRBV18	.	TGTGCCAGCTCACCAACATATCAGAACGAGCAGTACTTC	CASSPTYQNEQYF
TRBD1	TRBJ1-5	TRBV2	.	TGTGCCAGCAGTCTGCGGACAGGGGGCTTAAAACAGCCCCAGCATTTT	CASSLRTGGLKQPQHF
.	TRBJ2-3	TRBV2	.	TGTGCCAGCAAACCTACAGGGAAGCGCACAGATACGCAGTATTTT	CASKPTGKRTDTQYF
.	TRBJ2-5	TRBV9	.	TGTGCCAGCAGCGTAGAGGTCACCCAAGAGACCCAGTACTTC	CASSVEVTQETQYF
TRBD1	TRBJ2-5	TRBV7-2	.	TGTGCCAGCAGCTACCGGGACAGACAAGAGACCCAGTACTTC	CASSYRDRQETQYF
.	TRBJ1-2	TRBV15	few	TGTGCCACCAGCAGGGGCGGGGATTATGGCTACACCTTC	CATSRGGDYGYTF
.	TRBJ1-6	TRBV5-1	.	TGCGCCAGCAGCTTGGCAGGGCAACGATATTCACCCCTCCACTTT	CASSLAGQRYSPLHF
TRBD2	TRBJ2-3	TRBV29-1	.	TGCAGCGTTGAGAGGGCGGGAGGGCCGGATACGCAGTATTTT	CSVERAGGPDTQYF
TRBD1	TRBJ2-4	TRBV27	.	TGTGCCAGCAGTCCGTCGACAGGGGGGGACATTCAGTACTTC	CASSPSTGGDIQYF
TRBD1	TRBJ2-7	TRBV12-3/TRBV12-4	.	TGTGCCAGCAGTTTCCAGGGACAGCGCTACGAGCAGTACTTC	CASSFQGQRYEQYF
.	TRBJ1-1	TRBV6-2/TRBV6-3	.	TGTGCCAGCAGTTTGGACAGACCAACTGAAGCTTTCTTT	CASSLDRPTEAFF
TRBD1	TRBJ1-6	TRBV2	.	TGTGCCAGCAGTGAAGCGGGCCCAGGGGGAAGCTCCTATAATTCACCCCTCCACTTT	CASSEAGPGGSSYNSPLHF
.	TRBJ1-2	TRBV21-1	.	TGTGCCAGCAGCAAAGTGGGCACCTATTGGTATGGCTACACCTTC	CASSKVGTYWYGYTF
.	TRBJ2-1	TRBV2	.	TGTGCCAGCGACAACAATGAGCAGTTCTTC	CASDNNEQFF
.	TRBJ1-1	TRBV3-1	.	TGTGCCAGCAGCCCTTGGGGGGGTACTGAAGCTTTCTTT	CASSPWGGTEAFF
.	TRBJ1-4	TRBV20-1	once	TGCAGTGCGAGTTTCGGGCAGGGCGAAAAACTGTTTTTT	CSASFGQGEKLFF
TRBD1	TRBJ1-1	TRBV4-1	.	TGCGCCAGCAGCCAGACAGGGGCTATAGAGGCTTTCTTT	CASSQTGAIEAFF
.	TRBJ2-7	TRBV3-1	.	TGTGCCAGCAGCAACGTAGCAGGACATCAGTACTTC	CASSNVAGHQYF
TRBD1	TRBJ1-1	TRBV5-1	.	TGCGCCAGCAGCCAAGAGACAGGGGCCACTGAAGCTTTCTTT	CASSQETGATEAFF
.	TRBJ2-7	TRBV28	.	TGTGCCAGCAGCCTCGGACAGCCTGTCGAGCAGTACTTC	CASSLGQPVEQYF
.	TRBJ2-3	TRBV14	once	TGTGCCAGCAGTCCGTCGAGGGCCACGCAGTATTTT	CASSPSRATQYF
TRBD1	TRBJ1-2	TRBV29-1	.	TGCAGCGTCTCAGTCGACAGGGACGCAGATGGCTACACCTTC	CSVSVDRDADGYTF
TRBD1	TRBJ2-5	TRBV5-1	.	TGCGCCAGCAGCTTGGCCCCGCAGGGGGCGAAGGAGACCCAGTACTTC	CASSLAPQGAKETQYF
.	TRBJ1-2	TRBV9	.	TGTGCCAGCAGCGTAGGGGTCGGGGGGCGCCAAGGCTACACCTTC	CASSVGVGGRQGYTF
.	TRBJ2-7	TRBV29-1	.	TGCAGCGTTGAAGGGGGGTCGGACGAGCAGTACTTC	CSVEGGSDEQYF
TRBD2	TRBJ2-3	TRBV29-1	.	TGCAGCGTTGACGTGGCGGGAGGGGGCACAGATACGCAGTATTTT	CSVDVAGGGTDTQYF